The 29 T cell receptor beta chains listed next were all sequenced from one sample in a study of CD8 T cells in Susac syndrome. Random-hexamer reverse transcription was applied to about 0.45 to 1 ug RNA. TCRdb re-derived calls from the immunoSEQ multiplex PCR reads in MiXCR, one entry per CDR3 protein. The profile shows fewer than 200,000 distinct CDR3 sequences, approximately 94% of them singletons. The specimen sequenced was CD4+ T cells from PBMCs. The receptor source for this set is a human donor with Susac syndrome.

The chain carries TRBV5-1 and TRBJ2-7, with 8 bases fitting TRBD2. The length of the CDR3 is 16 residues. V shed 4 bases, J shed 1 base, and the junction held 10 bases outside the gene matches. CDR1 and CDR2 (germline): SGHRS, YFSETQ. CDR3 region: CASSPPLAGGSYEQYF. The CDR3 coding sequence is TGCGCCAGCAGCCCCCCCTTGGCGGGGGGATCCTACGAGCAGTACTTC. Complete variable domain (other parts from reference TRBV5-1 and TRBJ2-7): KAGVTQTPRYLIKTRGQQVTLSCSPISGHRSVSWYQQTPGQGLQFLFEYFSETQRNKGNFPGRFSGRQFSNSRSEMNVSTLELGDSALYLCASSPPLAGGSYEQYFGPGTRLTVT.

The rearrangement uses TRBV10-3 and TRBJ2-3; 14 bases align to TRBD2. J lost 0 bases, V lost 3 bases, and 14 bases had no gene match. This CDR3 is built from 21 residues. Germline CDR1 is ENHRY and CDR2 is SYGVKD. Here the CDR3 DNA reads TGTGCCATCAGTGAAACCCGGGGACTAGCGGGGGATCGACTAAGCACAGATACGCAGTATTTT. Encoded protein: CAISETRGLAGDRLSTDTQYF.

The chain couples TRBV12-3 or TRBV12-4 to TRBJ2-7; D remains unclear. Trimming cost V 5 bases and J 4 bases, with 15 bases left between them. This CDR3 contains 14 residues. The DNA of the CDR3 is TGTGCCAGCAGTGGGTTACAGCGAAAGTACGAGCAGTACTTC. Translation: CASSGLQRKYEQYF.

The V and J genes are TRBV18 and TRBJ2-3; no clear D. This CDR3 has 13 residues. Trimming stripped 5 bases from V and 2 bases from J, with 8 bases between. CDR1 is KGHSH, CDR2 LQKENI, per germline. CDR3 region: CASSTPVTDTQYF. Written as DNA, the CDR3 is TGTGCCAGCTCAACCCCAGTCACAGATACGCAGTATTTT.

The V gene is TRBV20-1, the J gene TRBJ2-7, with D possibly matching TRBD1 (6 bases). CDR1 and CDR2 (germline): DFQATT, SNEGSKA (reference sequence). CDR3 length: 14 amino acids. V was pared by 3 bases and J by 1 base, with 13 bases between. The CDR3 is CSASLTGWSYEQYF. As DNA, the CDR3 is TGCAGTGCTAGTCTTACAGGGTGGTCCTACGAGCAGTACTTC.

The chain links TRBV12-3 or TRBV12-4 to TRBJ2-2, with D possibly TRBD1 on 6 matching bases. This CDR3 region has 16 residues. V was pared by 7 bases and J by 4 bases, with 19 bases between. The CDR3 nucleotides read TGTGCCAGCACCCCCGGGGCAGGGGCGGTCACCGGGGAGCTGTTTTTT. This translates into CASTPGAGAVTGELFF.

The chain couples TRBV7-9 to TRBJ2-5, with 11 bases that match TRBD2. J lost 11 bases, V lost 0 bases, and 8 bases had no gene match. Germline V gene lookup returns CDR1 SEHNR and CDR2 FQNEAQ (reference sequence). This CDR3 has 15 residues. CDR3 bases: TGTGCCAGCAGCTTAGCTCTCCTAGCGGGGGGCCGGCAGTACTTC. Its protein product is CASSLALLAGGRQYF. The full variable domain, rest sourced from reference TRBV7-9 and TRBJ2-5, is DTGVSQNPRHKITKRGQNVTFRCDPISEHNRLYWYRQTLGQGPEFLTYFQNEAQLEKSRLLSDRFSAERPKGSFSTLEIQRTEQGDSAMYLCASSLALLAGGRQYFGPGTRLLVL.

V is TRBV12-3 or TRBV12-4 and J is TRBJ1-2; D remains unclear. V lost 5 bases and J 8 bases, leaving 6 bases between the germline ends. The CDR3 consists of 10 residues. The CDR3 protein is CASSRGGYTF. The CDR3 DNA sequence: TGTGCCAGCAGTCGAGGGGGCTACACCTTC.

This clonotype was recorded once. CDR3 region: CASSLGPEEYF. In DNA form, the CDR3 reads TGTGCCAGCAGCTTAGGCCCCGAGGAGTATTTT. The rearrangement links TRBV7-2 to TRBJ2-3; D unclear. V lost 1 base and J lost 13, with 9 bases in between. The CDR3 covers 11 residues. The germline V gene has CDR1 SGHTA and CDR2 FQGNSA. Full variable domain (remainder filled in from reference TRBV7-2 and TRBJ2-3): GAGVSQSPSNKVTEKGKDVELRCDPISGHTALYWYRQSLGQGLEFLIYFQGNSAPDKSGLPSDRFSAERTGGSVSTLTIQRTQQEDSAVYLCASSLGPEEYFGPGTRLTVL.

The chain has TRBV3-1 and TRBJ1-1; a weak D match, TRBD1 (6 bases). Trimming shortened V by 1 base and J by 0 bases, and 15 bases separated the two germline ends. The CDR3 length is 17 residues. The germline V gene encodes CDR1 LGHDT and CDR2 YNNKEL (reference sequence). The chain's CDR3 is CASSQAGVRQMNTEAFF. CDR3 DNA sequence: TGTGCCAGCAGCCAAGCAGGGGTGCGGCAGATGAACACTGAAGCTTTCTTT. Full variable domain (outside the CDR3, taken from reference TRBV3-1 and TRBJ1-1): DTAVSQTPKYLVTQMGNDKSIKCEQNLGHDTMYWYKQDSKKFLKIMFSYNNKELIINETVPNRFSPKSPDKAHLNLHINSLELGDSAVYFCASSQAGVRQMNTEAFFGQGTRLTVV.

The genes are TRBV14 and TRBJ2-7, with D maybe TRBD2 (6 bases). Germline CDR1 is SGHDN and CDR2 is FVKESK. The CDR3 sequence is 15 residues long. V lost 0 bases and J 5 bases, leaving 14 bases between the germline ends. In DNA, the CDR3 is TGTGCCAGCAGCCAAGAACTCCAGGGAGGAGACGAGCAGTACTTC. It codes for CASSQELQGGDEQYF.

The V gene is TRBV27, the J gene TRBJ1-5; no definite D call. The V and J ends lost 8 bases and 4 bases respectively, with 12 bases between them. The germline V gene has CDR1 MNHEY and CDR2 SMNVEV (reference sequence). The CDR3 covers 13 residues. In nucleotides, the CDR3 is TGTGCCAGCGACCGGGCCACAAATCAGCCCCAGCATTTT. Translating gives CASDRATNQPQHF.

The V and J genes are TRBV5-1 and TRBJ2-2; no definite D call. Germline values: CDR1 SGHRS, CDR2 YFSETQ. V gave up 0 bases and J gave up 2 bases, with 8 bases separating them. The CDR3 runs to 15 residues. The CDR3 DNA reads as TGCGCCAGCAGCTTGGACAGAAGAAACACCGGGGAGCTGTTTTTT. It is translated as CASSLDRRNTGELFF.

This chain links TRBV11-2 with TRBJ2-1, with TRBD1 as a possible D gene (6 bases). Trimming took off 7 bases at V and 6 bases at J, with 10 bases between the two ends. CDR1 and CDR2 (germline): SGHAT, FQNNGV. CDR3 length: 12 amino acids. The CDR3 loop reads CASNPQGNEQFF. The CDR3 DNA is TGTGCCAGCAACCCACAGGGCAATGAGCAGTTCTTC.

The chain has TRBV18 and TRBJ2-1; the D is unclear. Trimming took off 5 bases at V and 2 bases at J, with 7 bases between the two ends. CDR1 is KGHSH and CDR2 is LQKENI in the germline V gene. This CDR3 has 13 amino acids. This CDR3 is CASSSLAYNEQFF. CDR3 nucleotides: TGTGCCAGCTCAAGCCTGGCCTACAATGAGCAGTTCTTC.

CDR3 residues: CSAIPDNYGYTF. The CDR3 nucleotides read TGCAGTGCTATCCCCGACAACTATGGCTACACCTTC. This rearrangement joins TRBV20-1 to TRBJ1-2, with D hard to call. Trimming pared 4 bases from V and 2 bases from J, leaving 8 bases between. Germline lookup yields CDR1 DFQATT and CDR2 SNEGSKA (reference sequence). This CDR3 spans 12 amino acids.

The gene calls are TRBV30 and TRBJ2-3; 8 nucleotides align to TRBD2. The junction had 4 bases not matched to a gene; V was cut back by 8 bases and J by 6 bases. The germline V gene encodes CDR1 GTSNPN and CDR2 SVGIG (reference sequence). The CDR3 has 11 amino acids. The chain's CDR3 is CAHGTRDTQYF. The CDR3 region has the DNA TGTGCCCACGGGACTAGGGATACGCAGTATTTT. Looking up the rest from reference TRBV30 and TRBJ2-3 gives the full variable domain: SQTIHQWPATLVQPVGSPLSLECTVEGTSNPNLYWYRQAAGRGLQLLFYSVGIGQISSEVPQNLSASRPQDRQFILSSKKLLLSDSGFYLCAHGTRDTQYFGPGTRLTVL.

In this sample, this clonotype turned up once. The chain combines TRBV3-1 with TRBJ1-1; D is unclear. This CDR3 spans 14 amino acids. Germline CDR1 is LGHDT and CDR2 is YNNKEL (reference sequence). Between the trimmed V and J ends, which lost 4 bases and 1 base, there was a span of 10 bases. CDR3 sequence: CASSPQEQNTEAFF. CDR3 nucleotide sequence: TGTGCCAGCAGCCCTCAGGAGCAGAACACTGAAGCTTTCTTT. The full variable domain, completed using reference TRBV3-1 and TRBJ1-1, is DTAVSQTPKYLVTQMGNDKSIKCEQNLGHDTMYWYKQDSKKFLKIMFSYNNKELIINETVPNRFSPKSPDKAHLNLHINSLELGDSAVYFCASSPQEQNTEAFFGQGTRLTVV.

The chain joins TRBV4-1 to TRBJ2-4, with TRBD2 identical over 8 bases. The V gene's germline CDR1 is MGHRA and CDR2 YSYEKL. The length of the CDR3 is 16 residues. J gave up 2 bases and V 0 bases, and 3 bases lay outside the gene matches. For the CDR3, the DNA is TGCGCCAGCAGCCAAGAGGTAGCGGGACCCAAAAACATTCAGTACTTC. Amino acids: CASSQEVAGPKNIQYF.

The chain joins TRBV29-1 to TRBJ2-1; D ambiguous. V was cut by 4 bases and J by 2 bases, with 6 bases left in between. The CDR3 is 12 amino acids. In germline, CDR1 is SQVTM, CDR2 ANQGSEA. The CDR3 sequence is CSVGRTYNEQFF. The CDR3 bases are TGCAGCGTTGGCCGTACCTACAATGAGCAGTTCTTC.

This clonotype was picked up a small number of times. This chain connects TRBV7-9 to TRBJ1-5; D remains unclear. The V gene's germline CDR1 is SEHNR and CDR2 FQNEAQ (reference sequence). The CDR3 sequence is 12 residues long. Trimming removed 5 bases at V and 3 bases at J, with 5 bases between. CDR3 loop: CASSTNNQPQHF. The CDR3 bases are TGTGCCAGCAGCACAAACAATCAGCCCCAGCATTTT.

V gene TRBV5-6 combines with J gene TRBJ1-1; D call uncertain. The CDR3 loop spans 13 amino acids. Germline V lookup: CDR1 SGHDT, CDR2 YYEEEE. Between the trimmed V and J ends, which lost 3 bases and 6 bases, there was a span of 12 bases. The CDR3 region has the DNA TGTGCCAGCAGCTCAGTGTCCCTCCCTGAAGCTTTCTTT. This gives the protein CASSSVSLPEAFF.

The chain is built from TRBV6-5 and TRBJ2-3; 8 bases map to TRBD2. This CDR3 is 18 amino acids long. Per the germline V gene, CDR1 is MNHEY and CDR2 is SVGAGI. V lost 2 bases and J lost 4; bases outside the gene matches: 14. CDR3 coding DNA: TGTGCCAGCAGTTACACCCTCTCCGGGGCGGGGGGATCAGATACGCAGTATTTT. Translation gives CASSYTLSGAGGSDTQYF.

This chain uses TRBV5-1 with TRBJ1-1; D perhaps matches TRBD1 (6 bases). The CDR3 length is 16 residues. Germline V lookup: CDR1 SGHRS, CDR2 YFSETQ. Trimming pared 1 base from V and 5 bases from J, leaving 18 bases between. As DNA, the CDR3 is TGCGCCAGCAGCTTGAGGGGGGACCCCCGAGGAACTGAAGCTTTCTTT. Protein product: CASSLRGDPRGTEAFF.

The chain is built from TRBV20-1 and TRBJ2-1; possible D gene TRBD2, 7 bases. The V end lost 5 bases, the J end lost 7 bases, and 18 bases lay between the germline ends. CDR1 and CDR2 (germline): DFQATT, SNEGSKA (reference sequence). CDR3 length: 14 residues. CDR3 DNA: TGCAGTGCTGCCCGGGGGGCGGAAGGGAATGAGCAGTTCTTC. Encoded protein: CSAARGAEGNEQFF.

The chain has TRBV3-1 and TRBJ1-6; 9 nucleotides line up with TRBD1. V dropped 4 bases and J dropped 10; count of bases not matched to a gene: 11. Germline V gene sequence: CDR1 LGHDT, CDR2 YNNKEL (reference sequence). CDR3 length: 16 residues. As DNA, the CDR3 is TGTGCCAGCAGCCTAGCCCCCTCGGGACAGGGATCACCCCTCCACTTT. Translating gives CASSLAPSGQGSPLHF. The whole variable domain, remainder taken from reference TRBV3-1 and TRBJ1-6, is DTAVSQTPKYLVTQMGNDKSIKCEQNLGHDTMYWYKQDSKKFLKIMFSYNNKELIINETVPNRFSPKSPDKAHLNLHINSLELGDSAVYFCASSLAPSGQGSPLHFGNGTRLTVT.

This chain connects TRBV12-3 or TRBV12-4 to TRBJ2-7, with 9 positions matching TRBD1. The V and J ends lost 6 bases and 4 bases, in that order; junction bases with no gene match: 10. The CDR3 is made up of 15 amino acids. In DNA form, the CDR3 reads TGTGCCAGCAGAAAGGGACAGGGAGAGACGTACGAGCAGTACTTC. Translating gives CASRKGQGETYEQYF.

The CDR3 here is CASTNDRGRRYTF. For the CDR3, the DNA is TGTGCCAGCACCAACGACAGGGGGCGGAGATACACCTTC. This chain uses TRBV12-3 or TRBV12-4 with TRBJ1-2, with 10 bases identical to TRBD1. The CDR3 spans 13 residues. After removal of 7 bases from V and 11 bases from J, the junction contained 10 bases not matched to a gene.

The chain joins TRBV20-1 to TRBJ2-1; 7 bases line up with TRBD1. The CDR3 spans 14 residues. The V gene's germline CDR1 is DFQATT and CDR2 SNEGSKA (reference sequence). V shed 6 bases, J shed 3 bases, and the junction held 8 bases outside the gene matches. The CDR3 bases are TGCAGTGCCCCCCGGCCAGGGGGCTACAATGAGCAGTTCTTC. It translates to CSAPRPGGYNEQFF.